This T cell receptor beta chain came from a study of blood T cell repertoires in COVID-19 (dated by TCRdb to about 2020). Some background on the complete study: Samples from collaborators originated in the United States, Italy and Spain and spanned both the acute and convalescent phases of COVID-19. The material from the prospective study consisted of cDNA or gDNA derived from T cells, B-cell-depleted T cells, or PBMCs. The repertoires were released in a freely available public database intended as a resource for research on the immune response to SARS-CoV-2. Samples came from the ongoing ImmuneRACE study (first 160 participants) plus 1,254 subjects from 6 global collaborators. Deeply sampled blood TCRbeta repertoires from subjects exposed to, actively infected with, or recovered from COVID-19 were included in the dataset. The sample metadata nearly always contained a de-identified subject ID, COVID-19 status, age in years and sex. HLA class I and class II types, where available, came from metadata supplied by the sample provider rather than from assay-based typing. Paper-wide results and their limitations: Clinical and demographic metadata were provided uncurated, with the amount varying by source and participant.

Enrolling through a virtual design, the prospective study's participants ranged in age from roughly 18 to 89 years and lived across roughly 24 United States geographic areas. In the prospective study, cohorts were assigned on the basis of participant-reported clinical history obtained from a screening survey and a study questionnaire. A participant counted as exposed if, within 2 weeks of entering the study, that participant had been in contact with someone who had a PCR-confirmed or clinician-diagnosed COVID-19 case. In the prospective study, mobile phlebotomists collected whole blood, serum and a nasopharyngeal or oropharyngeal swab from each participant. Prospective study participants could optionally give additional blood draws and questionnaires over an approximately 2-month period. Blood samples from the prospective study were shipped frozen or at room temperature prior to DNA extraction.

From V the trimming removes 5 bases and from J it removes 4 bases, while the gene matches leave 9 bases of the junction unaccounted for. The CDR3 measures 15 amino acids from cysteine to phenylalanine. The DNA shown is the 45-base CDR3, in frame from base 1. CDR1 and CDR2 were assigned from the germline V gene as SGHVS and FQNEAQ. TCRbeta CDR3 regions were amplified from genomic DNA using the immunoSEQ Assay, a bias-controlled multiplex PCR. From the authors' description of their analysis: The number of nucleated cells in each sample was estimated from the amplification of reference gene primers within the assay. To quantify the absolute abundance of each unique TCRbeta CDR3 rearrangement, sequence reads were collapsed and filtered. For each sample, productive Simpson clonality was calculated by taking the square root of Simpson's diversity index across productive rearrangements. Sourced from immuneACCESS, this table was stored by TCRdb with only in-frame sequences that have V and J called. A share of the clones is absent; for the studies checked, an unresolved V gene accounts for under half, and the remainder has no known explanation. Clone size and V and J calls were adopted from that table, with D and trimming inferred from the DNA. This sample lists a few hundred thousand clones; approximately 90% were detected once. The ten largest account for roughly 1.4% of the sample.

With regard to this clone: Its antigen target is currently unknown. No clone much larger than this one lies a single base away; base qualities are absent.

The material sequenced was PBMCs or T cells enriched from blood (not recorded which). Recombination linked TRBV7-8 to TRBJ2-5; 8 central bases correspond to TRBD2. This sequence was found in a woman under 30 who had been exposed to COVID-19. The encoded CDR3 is CASSRGLDSLETQYF. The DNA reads TGTGCCAGCAGCAGGGGACTAGACTCTTTAGAGACCCAGTACTTC.